The sequence of this T cell receptor (beta chain) was determined in a study of cytomegalovirus exposure and HLA in healthy donors. Study-wide points: Across HLA loci, a later analysis found differing TCR association rates, with DRB1 most and HLA-C fewest. The records held CMV serostatus as the only immune exposure information. In a later analysis, at a false discovery rate of 0.05, approximately 18,000 TCR beta sequences were associated with HLA alleles.

The PCR contained 60 Vbeta and 13 Jbeta primers. Per the original methods: A follow-up analysis tallied some 80 million unique TCR beta chains, 9 million to 11 million shared. Clones were sequenced by immunoSEQ multiplex PCR, and TCRdb holds only the in-frame ones, with some missing. V, J and clone size reflect that table, while D and trimming were determined from the DNA. The sample has more than 110,000 clones, 75% to 90% seen once. A remark on this clone: Its antigen is undetermined.

The ends were cut back, 4 bases at V and 5 bases at J, with 9 bases in the middle. Germline values: CDR1 DFQATT, CDR2 SNEGSKA (reference sequence). This CDR3 comprises 11 residues. The sample taken for sequencing was PBMCs. V gene TRBV20-1 combines with J gene TRBJ2-7; tentative D call: TRBD2 (6 bases). The sequence came from a female donor in good health and CMV-seronegative. CDR3 loop: CSAIGGNEQYF. As DNA, the CDR3 is TGCAGTGCTATTGGAGGGAACGAGCAGTACTTC.